This T cell receptor (beta chain) is from a study of blood T cell repertoires in COVID-19. About the research overall: Researchers got acute and convalescent COVID-19 samples from the United States, Italy and Spain.

Sequenced by immunoSEQ multiplex PCR; TCRdb stores in-frame clones only, minus some. Of about 270,000 clones in the sample, around 90% were seen once. Germline V CDR1 and CDR2: LNHNV, YYDKDF (reference sequence). CDR3 size: 14 residues. V lost 2 bases to trimming and J lost 4 bases, with 8 bases between them. This receptor was obtained from a woman in her thirties with acute COVID-19. This chain joins TRBV15 and TRBJ1-4, with TRBD1 as a possible D gene (5 bases). The sequenced sample was PBMCs or T cells enriched from blood (not recorded which). The CDR3 protein is CATSRQGGNEKLFF. CDR3 sequence (DNA): TGTGCCACCAGCAGACAGGGAGGTAATGAAAAACTGTTTTTT.